A selection of T cell receptor beta chains follows, all from one sample in a study of blood T cell repertoires in COVID-19. Sequencing used immunoSEQ multiplex PCR; TCRdb keeps in-frame clones, though not all of them. The table shows 310,000 or so clones, with 70% to 90% occurring only once. Sequencing was carried out using PBMCs or T cells enriched from blood (not recorded which). Source of these receptors: a woman aged 25 to 45 who had recovered from COVID-19. Each CDR3 is given with its conserved first and last residue.

cdr3_aa,v_call
CASSYGGFTVSNQPQHF,TRBV6-2/TRBV6-3
CASSQSGTEAFF,TRBV14
CASSQEWRGAYNEQFF,TRBV3-1/TRBV3-2
CASSLKVTGLTYNEQFF,TRBV11-3
CASSLDRTGGAPYNEQFF,TRBV7-8
CASLRGQLNTEAFF,TRBV2
CASSQDKTSGGAGTDTQYF,TRBV3-1/TRBV3-2
CASSQDGGGTGNTIYF,TRBV4-2
CASRPRLAGDNEQFF,TRBV27
CAYQDRGNTEAFF,TRBV30
CASSQGGSAYEQYF,TRBV7-6
CASSALSTALNTEAFF,TRBV6-1
CASSFPAGVSTDTQYF,TRBV5-4
CASSSGTGLAEQYF,TRBV7-9
CASSLGESSGANVLTF,TRBV5-1
CASREERADTQYF,TRBV2
CASSLGQGTEAFF,TRBV11-3
CASSIAQRDRAFF,TRBV19
CAISYTTGVNTEAFF,TRBV10-3
CASTFSVDRGQTEAFF,TRBV5-5
CASSLGDTGYGYTF,TRBV19
CASSDSITGGNQPQHF,TRBV10-2
CAISGSPIGGYTEAFF,TRBV10-3
CASRTSGVYNEQFF,TRBV19
CASSLNGGASYNEQFF,TRBV5-4
CASEDTGELFF,TRBV7-6
CASREGLGNQPQHF,TRBV2
CASRPPRARLPRRSYNEQFF,TRBV19
CSVGKRSYNEQFF,TRBV29-1